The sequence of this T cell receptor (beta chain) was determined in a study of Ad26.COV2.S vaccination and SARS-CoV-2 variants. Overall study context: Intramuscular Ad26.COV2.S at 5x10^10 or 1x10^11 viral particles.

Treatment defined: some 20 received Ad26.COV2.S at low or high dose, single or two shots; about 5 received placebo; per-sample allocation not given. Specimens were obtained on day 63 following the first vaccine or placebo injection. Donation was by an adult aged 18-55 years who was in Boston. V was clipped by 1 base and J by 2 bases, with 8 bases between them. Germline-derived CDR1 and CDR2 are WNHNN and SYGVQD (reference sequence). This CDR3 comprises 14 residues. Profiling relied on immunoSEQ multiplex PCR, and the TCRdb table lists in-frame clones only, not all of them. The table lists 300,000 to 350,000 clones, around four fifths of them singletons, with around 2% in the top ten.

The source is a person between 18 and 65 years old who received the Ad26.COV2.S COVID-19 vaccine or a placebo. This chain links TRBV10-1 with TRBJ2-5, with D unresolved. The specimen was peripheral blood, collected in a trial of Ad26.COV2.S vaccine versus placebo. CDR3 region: CASSEFTSQETQYF. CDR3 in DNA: TGCGCCAGCAGTGAGTTTACCAGTCAAGAGACCCAGTACTTC.